Each of the 11 T cell receptor beta chains below was sequenced from the same sample in a study of technical replicates of blood from a few donors. Produced via immunoSEQ multiplex PCR; TCRdb's table is partial and in-frame only. The sample consists of more than 65,000 clones, around 90% of them appearing once. The sequenced material came from T cells isolated from PBMCs. The source is a human donor in good health.

This chain joins TRBV7-3 and TRBJ2-1, with D maybe TRBD2 (5 bases). V was cut by 3 bases and J by 2 bases, with 11 bases left in between. In germline, CDR1 is SGHTA, CDR2 FQGTGA. The CDR3 runs to 15 residues. In nucleotides, the CDR3 is TGTGCCAGCAGCTTTGACTACCGCCCCTACAATGAGCAGTTCTTC. Encoded protein: CASSFDYRPYNEQFF.

This clone appeared a few times. The chain joins TRBV10-3 to TRBJ2-2, with a possible D match to TRBD2 (6 bases). The ends were cut back, 9 bases at V and 4 bases at J, with 9 bases in the middle. This CDR3 has 12 amino acids. From germline, CDR1 is ENHRY and CDR2 SYGVKD. The CDR3 DNA is TGTGCCATTTCCGGGGGCACCGGGGAGCTGTTTTTT. This translates into CAISGGTGELFF.

The CDR3, as DNA: TGTGCCAGCAGTTCGGACAAGGGAATGCCTGGGGCCAACGTCCTGACTTTC. This sequence encodes CASSSDKGMPGANVLTF. This chain uses TRBV28 with TRBJ2-6; a possible D gene is TRBD1 (5 bases). Germline-derived CDR1 and CDR2 are MDHEN and SYDVKM. The CDR3 has 17 residues. V was pared by 4 bases and J by 2 bases, with 15 bases between.

DNA of the CDR3: TGTGCCAGCAAGGGGGCAGGGACCGACTATGGCTACACCTTC. Translation: CASKGAGTDYGYTF. The genes are TRBV2 and TRBJ1-2; 7 nucleotides align to TRBD1. The CDR3 length is 14 residues. With 7 bases clipped from V and 3 bases from J, the junction kept 8 bases outside the gene matches. CDR1 is SNHLY and CDR2 is FYNNEI in the germline V gene. Full variable domain (missing parts from reference TRBV2 and TRBJ1-2): EPEVTQTPSHQVTQMGQEVILRCVPISNHLYFYWYRQILGQKVEFLVSFYNNEISEKSEIFDDQFSVERPDGSNFTLKIRSTKLEDSAMYFCASKGAGTDYGYTFGSGTRLTVV.

The genes are TRBV27 and TRBJ2-5; D gene unclear. This CDR3 is 14 amino acids long. Germline lookup yields CDR1 MNHEY and CDR2 SMNVEV (reference sequence). V shed 4 bases and J shed 0 bases, with 9 bases lying between them. CDR3 sequence: CASSSSAYQETQYF. As DNA, the CDR3 is TGTGCCAGCAGTTCTTCTGCGTACCAAGAGACCCAGTACTTC.

CDR3 protein: CASSPTGSQPQHF. Written as DNA, the CDR3 is TGCGCCAGCAGCCCGACAGGGTCGCAGCCCCAGCATTTT. The chain uses TRBV5-1 and TRBJ1-5, with 7 nucleotides matching TRBD1. V lost 4 bases to trimming and J lost 7 bases; unmatched junction nucleotides: 5. In germline, CDR1 is SGHRS, CDR2 YFSETQ. CDR3 length: 13 amino acids. The whole variable domain, remainder taken from reference TRBV5-1 and TRBJ1-5, is KAGVTQTPRYLIKTRGQQVTLSCSPISGHRSVSWYQQTPGQGLQFLFEYFSETQRNKGNFPGRFSGRQFSNSRSEMNVSTLELGDSALYLCASSPTGSQPQHFGDGTRLSIL.

In regard to this clone: Distinct nucleotide sequences in the sample also encode this CDR3. The gene calls are TRBV27 and TRBJ2-7; TRBD1 agrees at 8 bases. The CDR3 is 14 residues long. The germline CDR1 and CDR2 sequences are MNHEY and SMNVEV (reference sequence). V lost 6 bases and J lost 4; bases outside the gene matches: 8. The CDR3 DNA reads TGTGCCAGCAGCCTAGGAGACAGGGGTTACGAGCAGTACTTC. Translating it yields CASSLGDRGYEQYF.

In DNA, the CDR3 is TGTGCCAGCAGCTCAGCGGGAGGGGGGTACGAGCAGTACTTC. It yields the protein CASSSAGGGYEQYF. V is TRBV9 and J is TRBJ2-7; 10 nucleotides agree with TRBD2. V shed 4 bases, J shed 4 bases, and the junction held 5 bases outside the gene matches. From germline, CDR1 is SGDLS and CDR2 YYNGEE. This CDR3 contains 14 residues.

This chain joins TRBV11-2 and TRBJ1-5; 8 bases are a match to TRBD1. The CDR3 is 15 residues long. V was clipped by 6 bases and J by 4 bases; unmatched bases: 8. CDR1 and CDR2 from the germline V gene are SGHAT and FQNNGV. CDR3 in amino acids: CASSFRQGKNQPQHF. The CDR3 DNA reads TGTGCCAGCAGTTTCCGACAGGGGAAGAATCAGCCCCAGCATTTT.

This clone was detected only a few times. J is TRBJ1-5 and V is TRBV2; TRBD1 matches 7 bases. With V trimmed by 2 bases and J by 5 bases, 6 bases remained unmatched. This CDR3 has 15 residues. Germline V CDR1 and CDR2: SNHLY, FYNNEI. CDR3 amino acids: CASSENADRHQPQHF. CDR3 DNA: TGTGCCAGCAGTGAAAATGCGGACAGGCATCAGCCCCAGCATTTT.

This sequence joins TRBV11-2 and TRBJ2-1, with TRBD2 matching over 9 bases. The V segment lost 3 bases and the J segment 7 bases; nucleotides outside the gene matches: 7. Germline V CDR1 and CDR2: SGHAT, FQNNGV. The CDR3 totals 15 residues. The CDR3 loop reads CASSLGGLANNEQFF. The CDR3 DNA sequence: TGTGCCAGCAGCTTGGGGGGACTAGCTAATAATGAGCAGTTCTTC.